One and the same sample provided the 29 T cell receptor beta chains below, sequenced in a study of control samples from healthy donors and cancer patients. Using immunoSEQ multiplex PCR, the repertoire was profiled, and TCRdb retains in-frame clones only, with some absent. The sample includes about 51,000 clones, approximately 89% of them seen just once. Input material: PBMCs. These receptors came from a man aged 40-49 years with colorectal cancer.

V is TRBV5-1 and J is TRBJ2-7; 9 bases agree with TRBD1. Germline V lookup: CDR1 SGHRS, CDR2 YFSETQ. The CDR3 spans 15 residues. V shed 0 bases, J shed 2 bases, and the junction held 3 bases outside the gene matches. CDR3 sequence reads: CASSLGTGVPYEQYF. The DNA of the CDR3 is TGCGCCAGCAGCTTGGGGACAGGGGTTCCCTACGAGCAGTACTTC.

This clone was seen just once. The gene calls are TRBV4-1 and TRBJ2-3; D is uncertain. V shed 4 bases and J shed 1 base, with 12 bases lying between them. The CDR3 is 15 amino acids. Germline CDR1 is MGHRA and CDR2 is YSYEKL. CDR3 nucleotides: TGCGCCAGCAGCCCGAGCTCGTTGGGCACAGATACGCAGTATTTT. Encoded protein: CASSPSSLGTDTQYF.

The CDR3 sequence is CASSQDYVPDNEQFF. The DNA for the CDR3 is TGTGCCAGCAGCCAAGACTATGTCCCCGACAATGAGCAGTTCTTC. The chain links TRBV5-4 to TRBJ2-1; a possible D gene is TRBD2 (5 bases). The CDR3 runs 15 residues. The germline V and J ends were trimmed by 4 bases and 5 bases, with 16 bases remaining between them. Germline V gene sequence: CDR1 SGHNT, CDR2 YYREEE (reference sequence).

This sequence joins TRBV7-3 and TRBJ2-7; possible D gene TRBD1, 6 bases. This CDR3 has 13 amino acids. From germline, CDR1 is SGHTA and CDR2 FQGTGA. Between the trimmed V and J ends, which lost 5 bases and 5 bases, there was a span of 13 bases. The CDR3 nucleotides are TGTGCCAGCAGCACCCACCGGGACAACGAGCAGTACTTC. It encodes CASSTHRDNEQYF.

CDR3 amino acids: CASSLGRQGEGKLFF. The CDR3 DNA reads TGTGCCAGCAGCCTGGGGAGACAGGGGGAAGGAAAACTGTTTTTT. The chain combines TRBV11-3 with TRBJ1-4; 9 bases line up with TRBD1. The V segment lost 5 bases and the J segment 10 bases; nucleotides outside the gene matches: 11. The V gene's germline CDR1 is SGHNT and CDR2 YENEEA. The CDR3 covers 15 residues.

The chain couples TRBV6-2 or TRBV6-3 to TRBJ2-1; 13 bases fit TRBD2. This CDR3 region has 15 residues. The germline V gene encodes CDR1 MNHEY and CDR2 SVGEGT. J was trimmed by 8 bases and V by 6 bases; bases with no gene match: 7. CDR3: CASSPGTSGMDEQFF. The DNA of the CDR3 is TGTGCCAGCAGCCCCGGGACTAGCGGGATGGATGAGCAGTTCTTC.

V is TRBV5-4 and J is TRBJ2-1; weak D call: TRBD2 (6 bases). Looked up from germline, CDR1 is SGHNT and CDR2 is YYREEE (reference sequence). Trimming took 3 bases from V and 5 from J, leaving 18 bases between them. The CDR3 sequence is 16 residues long. CDR3 in amino acids: CASSCTRDSSHNEQFF. The CDR3 DNA reads TGTGCCAGCAGCTGCACCAGGGACTCTAGCCACAATGAGCAGTTCTTC.

The genes are TRBV4-1 and TRBJ2-7, with 13 bases matching TRBD2. Germline values: CDR1 MGHRA, CDR2 YSYEKL. The junction had 13 bases not matched to a gene; V was cut back by 2 bases and J by 6 bases. The CDR3 sequence is 18 residues long. The CDR3 protein is CASSQFILRTSGRLEQYF. The CDR3 DNA is TGCGCCAGCAGCCAATTTATACTTCGGACTAGCGGGAGACTCGAGCAGTACTTC.

The V call is TRBV9, the J call TRBJ2-7, with D perhaps assigned TRBD1 or TRBD2 (6 bases each). The germline V and J ends were trimmed by 2 bases and 1 base, with 10 bases remaining between them. This CDR3 spans 14 amino acids. Germline CDR1 and CDR2: SGDLS and YYNGEE. CDR3 loop: CASSVGGQSYEQYF. The CDR3 DNA reads as TGTGCCAGCAGCGTGGGGGGCCAGTCCTACGAGCAGTACTTC.

This chain uses TRBV18 with TRBJ2-5; 9 nucleotides align to TRBD1. Germline V gene lookup returns CDR1 KGHSH and CDR2 LQKENI. Unmatched junction bases numbered 6, after V lost 3 bases and J lost 4 bases. The CDR3 extends over 15 amino acids. The CDR3 sequence is CASSPENRGRETQYF. Written as DNA, the CDR3 is TGTGCCAGCTCACCTGAGAACAGGGGGCGAGAGACCCAGTACTTC. Drawing the rest from reference TRBV18 and TRBJ2-5, the complete variable domain is NAGVMQNPRHLVRRRGQEARLRCSPMKGHSHVYWYRQLPEEGLKFMVYLQKENIIDESGMPKERFSAEFPKEGPSILRIQQVVRGDSAAYFCASSPENRGRETQYFGPGTRLLVL.

The DNA for the CDR3 is TGTGCCAGCACAAACTGGGGGGCGGGTGGCTACACCTTC. Translation gives CASTNWGAGGYTF. V is TRBV27 and J is TRBJ1-2; maybe TRBD1 (6 bases). V dropped 7 bases and J dropped 7 bases, with 16 bases sitting between them. Per germline, CDR1 MNHEY and CDR2 SMNVEV (reference sequence). This CDR3 spans 13 amino acids.

The gene calls are TRBV15 and TRBJ2-7, with D unresolved. The CDR3 has 15 residues. Germline V gives CDR1 LNHNV, CDR2 YYDKDF (reference sequence). V shed 0 bases and J shed 3 bases, with 12 bases lying between them. The DNA of the CDR3 is TGTGCCACCAGCAGAGATTATTACGAGGACTACGAGCAGTACTTC. Amino acid sequence: CATSRDYYEDYEQYF. The whole variable domain, filled in from reference TRBV15 and TRBJ2-7, reads DAMVIQNPRYQVTQFGKPVTLSCSQTLNHNVMYWYQQKSSQAPKLLFHYYDKDFNNEADTPDNFQSRRPNTSFCFLDIRSPGLGDTAMYLCATSRDYYEDYEQYFGPGTRLTVT.

The chain joins TRBV24-1 to TRBJ1-5, with D uncertain. CDR1 and CDR2 from the germline V gene are KGHDR and SFDVKD. V was clipped by 4 bases and J by 3 bases, with 9 bases between them. The CDR3 contains 14 residues. CDR3 coding DNA: TGTGCCACCAGTGACTCTAGGATCAATCAGCCCCAGCATTTT. Translated, it gives CATSDSRINQPQHF.

About this clone itself: This CDR3 is also generated by other DNA sequences in the sample. The chain links TRBV19 to TRBJ1-2; TRBD1 matches at 9 bases. V shed 3 bases, J shed 2 bases, and the junction held 1 base outside the gene matches. Germline CDR1 reads LNHDA; CDR2 reads SQIVND (reference sequence). The CDR3 runs 14 residues. The CDR3 is CASSIGTGNYGYTF. CDR3 DNA sequence: TGTGCCAGTAGTATTGGGACAGGGAACTATGGCTACACCTTC. The entire variable domain, with the rest obtained from reference TRBV19 and TRBJ1-2, is as follows: DGGITQSPKYLFRKEGQNVTLSCEQNLNHDAMYWYRQDPGQGLRLIYYSQIVNDFQKGDIAEGYSVSREKKESFPLTVTSAQKNPTAFYLCASSIGTGNYGYTFGSGTRLTVV.

The chain links TRBV24-1 to TRBJ1-6, with D perhaps TRBD1 (6 bases). The CDR3 consists of 17 residues. V lost 0 bases and J 10 bases, leaving 18 bases between the germline ends. The germline CDR1 and CDR2 sequences are KGHDR and SFDVKD. Here the CDR3 reads CATSDLRKAGDGSPLHF. CDR3 DNA sequence: TGTGCCACCAGTGATTTGAGAAAAGCAGGGGATGGCTCACCCCTCCACTTT.

The CDR3 DNA is TGTGCCAGCTCACCTGGTTTCCCCTCTGGGGCCAACGTCCTGACTTTC. Translated, it gives CASSPGFPSGANVLTF. V is TRBV18 and J is TRBJ2-6; D is unresolved. The CDR3 length is 16 residues. Trimming removed 3 bases from V and 0 bases from J, with 9 bases in between. Germline V gene data show CDR1 as KGHSH and CDR2 as LQKENI.

The chain couples TRBV15 to TRBJ2-6, with TRBD1 matching 8 bases. CDR1 is LNHNV, CDR2 YYDKDF, per germline (reference sequence). This CDR3 has 17 residues. The junction had 10 bases not matched to a gene; V was cut back by 9 bases and J by 0 bases. CDR3 sequence reads: CATTKTGVNSGANVLTF. The CDR3 region has the DNA TGTGCCACTACCAAGACAGGGGTCAACTCTGGGGCCAACGTCCTGACTTTC. Looking up the rest from reference TRBV15 and TRBJ2-6 gives the full variable domain: DAMVIQNPRYQVTQFGKPVTLSCSQTLNHNVMYWYQQKSSQAPKLLFHYYDKDFNNEADTPDNFQSRRPNTSFCFLDIRSPGLGDTAMYLCATTKTGVNSGANVLTFGAGSRLTVL.

This chain joins TRBV27 and TRBJ1-5; 10 nucleotides align to TRBD1. CDR1 MNHEY and CDR2 SMNVEV come from the germline V gene (reference sequence). V dropped 5 bases and J dropped 6; count of bases not matched to a gene: 4. This CDR3 is built from 14 residues. Here the CDR3 DNA reads TGTGCCAGCAGTCAAGGGGACAGGGGTCAGCCCCAGCATTTT. It encodes CASSQGDRGQPQHF.

The DNA for the CDR3 is TGTGCCAGCAGCCCGACAGGGTATAATTCACCCCTCCACTTT. Amino acid sequence: CASSPTGYNSPLHF. The chain combines TRBV14 with TRBJ1-6; TRBD1 agrees at 7 bases. This CDR3 comprises 14 residues. V dropped 4 bases and J dropped 4; count of bases not matched to a gene: 1. Germline CDR1 is SGHDN and CDR2 is FVKESK.

This chain uses TRBV5-1 with TRBJ2-2; D gene uncertain. The germline V and J ends were trimmed by 2 bases and 0 bases, with 5 bases remaining between them. The CDR3 spans 14 residues. CDR1 is SGHRS and CDR2 is YFSETQ in the germline V gene. CDR3 region: CASSFNTNTGELFF. The CDR3 region has the DNA TGCGCCAGCAGCTTCAATACGAACACCGGGGAGCTGTTTTTT.

This chain connects TRBV28 to TRBJ2-6; D call uncertain. Between the trimmed V and J ends, which lost 2 bases and 3 bases, there was a span of 2 bases. Looked up from germline, CDR1 is MDHEN and CDR2 is SYDVKM. The CDR3 has 13 amino acids. CDR3 DNA sequence: TGTGCCAGCAGTTTAGGTGGGGCCAACGTCCTGACTTTC. Protein: CASSLGGANVLTF.

This clone was observed a handful of times. The V and J genes are TRBV30 and TRBJ2-5; 9 bases line up with TRBD2. The V gene's germline CDR1 is GTSNPN and CDR2 SVGIG (reference sequence). The CDR3 sequence is 15 residues long. V shed 0 bases and J 2 bases; nucleotides not matched to a gene: 4. CDR3 protein: CAWSVSSGIQETQYF. In nucleotides, the CDR3 is TGTGCCTGGAGTGTATCTAGCGGGATACAAGAGACCCAGTACTTC. Drawing the rest from reference TRBV30 and TRBJ2-5, the complete variable domain is SQTIHQWPATLVQPVGSPLSLECTVEGTSNPNLYWYRQAAGRGLQLLFYSVGIGQISSEVPQNLSASRPQDRQFILSSKKLLLSDSGFYLCAWSVSSGIQETQYFGPGTRLLVL.

This clone was seen only once. The genes are TRBV29-1 and TRBJ2-7; tentatively, D is TRBD2 (6 bases). Between the trimmed V and J ends, which lost 6 bases and 2 bases, there was a span of 11 bases. This CDR3 contains 12 residues. Germline lookup yields CDR1 SQVTM and CDR2 ANQGSEA. CDR3 DNA sequence: TGCAGCGTAATCGGAGGGACCTACGAGCAGTACTTC. Encoded protein: CSVIGGTYEQYF.

This chain connects TRBV18 to TRBJ1-1, with TRBD1 matching 7 bases. Germline V gene data show CDR1 as KGHSH and CDR2 as LQKENI. The CDR3 has 17 residues. V was clipped by 3 bases and J by 2 bases; unmatched bases: 12. The CDR3 sequence: CASSPPTRDRKNTEAFF. CDR3 DNA sequence: TGTGCCAGCTCACCGCCTACAAGGGACAGAAAAAACACTGAAGCTTTCTTT.

V is TRBV5-1 and J is TRBJ1-1; 8 nucleotides agree with TRBD1. CDR3 length equals 16 residues. The V gene end was trimmed by 0 bases and the J gene end by 0 bases; junction bases not matched to a gene: 4. Germline loops: CDR1 SGHRS, CDR2 YFSETQ. The DNA for the CDR3 is TGCGCCAGCAGCTTGGGGACAGGGAGAATGAACACTGAAGCTTTCTTT. Protein sequence: CASSLGTGRMNTEAFF.

V usage is TRBV5-4 and J usage is TRBJ2-2; TRBD2 is a possible D gene (6 bases). CDR1 is SGHNT and CDR2 is YYREEE in the germline V gene (reference sequence). V lost 3 bases and J 4 bases, leaving 10 bases between the germline ends. This CDR3 spans 14 amino acids. The CDR3 coding sequence is TGTGCCAGCAGCTGGGGGGACCCCACCGGGGAGCTGTTTTTT. It yields the protein CASSWGDPTGELFF.

This clone appeared once. J is TRBJ2-2 and V is TRBV5-1; tentatively, D is TRBD2 (6 bases). With 3 bases removed from V and 3 bases from J, the gap between germline ends came to 12 bases. In germline, CDR1 is SGHRS, CDR2 YFSETQ. This CDR3 region has 15 residues. CDR3 amino acids: CASSWGEMDTGELFF. For the CDR3, the DNA is TGCGCCAGCAGCTGGGGGGAAATGGACACCGGGGAGCTGTTTTTT.

This chain connects TRBV5-1 to TRBJ2-3; 10 bases line up with TRBD2. Germline trimming cut 5 bases from V and 5 bases from J; bases unmatched to any gene: 11. Germline lookup yields CDR1 SGHRS and CDR2 YFSETQ. The CDR3 consists of 16 residues. CDR3 region: CASRAGTSDGKDTQYF. CDR3 DNA: TGCGCCAGCAGGGCCGGGACTAGCGATGGGAAAGATACGCAGTATTTT.

The V and J genes are TRBV25-1 and TRBJ1-4; D is ambiguous. The germline gives CDR1 MGHDK, CDR2 SYGVNS. Trimming took off 4 bases at V and 5 bases at J, with 8 bases between the two ends. This CDR3 spans 13 amino acids. CDR3 amino acids: CASSVLENEKLFF. DNA for the CDR3: TGTGCCAGCAGTGTTCTAGAAAATGAAAAACTGTTTTTT.